This entry lists 5 T cell receptor beta chains sequenced from one sample in a study of shared clonotypes between healthy human individuals. Clones were read by immunoSEQ multiplex PCR, and TCRdb kept only the in-frame ones, dropping some. This repertoire shows some 680,000 clones, approximately 73% found once; its top ten account for around 2%. Sequencing input: memory CD4+ T cells sorted from blood. Indicated subset: CD45RA-negative fraction. The receptors come from a woman in her 30s in good health.

This clone has only one observation. This sample includes further DNA sequences coding for the same CDR3. The genes are TRBV15 and TRBJ2-7, with TRBD2 identical over 7 bases. Trimming at V came to 0 bases and at J to 4 bases, leaving 3 bases not matched to a gene. This CDR3 has 14 amino acids. Germline-derived CDR1 and CDR2 are LNHNV and YYDKDF (reference sequence). The CDR3 coding sequence is TGTGCCACCAGCAGAGAAGGCGGGAGTTACGAGCAGTACTTC. It translates to CATSREGGSYEQYF.

V is TRBV10-2 and J is TRBJ2-5; 8 bases fit TRBD2. Per germline, CDR1 WSHSY and CDR2 SAAADI. The CDR3 runs 17 residues. The trim removed 6 bases at V and 5 bases at J, leaving 17 bases unmatched. In DNA form, the CDR3 reads TGCGCCAGCAGGGGCGCGGTGACGGGAGGGCCGGGGGAGACCCAGTACTTC. Translating it yields CASRGAVTGGPGETQYF.

The genes are TRBV30 and TRBJ1-5; 7 bases match TRBD1. The ends lost 2 bases at V and 5 bases at J; junction bases unmatched: 9. The CDR3 totals 15 residues. CDR1 GTSNPN and CDR2 SVGIG come from the germline V gene (reference sequence). This CDR3 reads CAWSFRTGRDQPQHF. CDR3 in DNA: TGTGCCTGGAGTTTCAGGACAGGAAGAGATCAGCCCCAGCATTTT.

This clone was picked up a small number of times. This sequence joins TRBV30 and TRBJ2-1; 9 nucleotides align to TRBD2. The CDR3 totals 12 residues. Germline values: CDR1 GTSNPN, CDR2 SVGIG (reference sequence). V shed 4 bases and J 10 bases; nucleotides not matched to a gene: 5. In nucleotides, the CDR3 is TGTGCCTGGATGGAGCGGGAGGACGAGCAGTTCTTC. This translates into CAWMEREDEQFF.

V and J are TRBV28 and TRBJ1-5, with 8 bases matching TRBD1. V lost 6 bases to trimming and J lost 0 bases; unmatched junction nucleotides: 7. This CDR3 has 16 amino acids. Germline CDR1 and CDR2: MDHEN and SYDVKM. The CDR3 region has the DNA TGTGCCAGCAGAAACCAGGGGGCCCGTAGCAATCAGCCCCAGCATTTT. This encodes CASRNQGARSNQPQHF.